This T cell receptor (beta chain) comes out of a study of T cell repertoires in cytomegalovirus infection. Study in general: Based on public TCR beta signatures, there were indications of CMV infection and of a matching HLA type. Whole-study results and caveats: Across the ex vivo response, the dominant clonotypes were HLA-C-restricted CMV-specific TCR beta clonotypes. Carriers of CMV and the relevant HLA type were discriminated by public TCR beta frequency.

In the case of this clonotype: What it binds is unknown.

Trimming stripped 6 bases from V and 2 bases from J, with 11 bases between. The CDR3 has 13 amino acids. Germline CDR1 reads MDHEN; CDR2 reads SYDVKM. TCRdb recomputed calls from the reads with MiXCR, one row per CDR3 protein. The sample has about 230,000 distinct CDR3 sequences; approximately 24% are singletons. This receptor was obtained from a human donor in good health (CMV status not recorded). Some clones in this sample may be carry-over from other donors' samples. The chain couples TRBV28 to TRBJ2-7; D not resolved. Sequenced: CD8+ T cells from PBMCs. The CDR3 nucleotides are TGTGCCAGCAGAGAACAGTATACCTACGAGCAGTACTTC. Its protein product is CASREQYTYEQYF.